The clone carrying this T cell receptor (beta chain) is a singleton in its sample. The assay was immunoSEQ multiplex PCR, and TCRdb's table has in-frame clones only and misses some. The table shows 70,000 to 90,000 clones, with around 90% occurring only once. This sample was taken from a study of blood T cell repertoires in COVID-19. Per the germline V gene, CDR1 is SGHVS and CDR2 is FQNEAQ. Trimming took 0 bases from V and 0 from J, leaving 12 bases between them. The CDR3 totals 18 residues. This TCR was sampled from a man older than 75 with active or convalescent COVID-19. Sequencing was carried out using peripheral blood. The rearrangement joins TRBV7-8 to TRBJ1-6, with D perhaps TRBD1 (5 bases). The chain's CDR3 is CASSLAGLDFSYNSPLHF. The CDR3 coding sequence is TGTGCCAGCAGCTTAGCGGGGCTCGACTTCTCCTATAATTCACCCCTCCACTTT.